Reported below is one TCR beta chain. Antigen: not known. The sample is drawn from a study of cytomegalovirus exposure and HLA in healthy donors. Trimming left V 7 bases short and J 13 bases short, with 14 bases between. Germline CDR1 reads MDHEN; CDR2 reads SYDVKM. The CDR3 has 12 amino acids. Study-level results: The productive fraction for most TCR beta V segments was about 87% or about 30% in an earlier analysis. Later analysis identified about 18,000 TCR beta sequences associated with HLA alleles, using a false discovery rate threshold of 0.05. No immune exposure information besides CMV serostatus was available.

This PCR relied on a set of 60 Vbeta primers and 13 Jbeta primers. Assay: immunoSEQ multiplex PCR; the TCRdb copy retains only in-frame clones and omits some. Its listing shows roughly 100,000 clones. The chain combines TRBV28 with TRBJ1-6, with D unclear. The clonotype comes from a young woman in good health and CMV-seronegative. Sequencing used PBMCs. CDR3 residues: CASTPPRGPLHF. The CDR3 DNA sequence: TGTGCCAGCACCCCCCCCCGGGGTCCCCTCCACTTT.